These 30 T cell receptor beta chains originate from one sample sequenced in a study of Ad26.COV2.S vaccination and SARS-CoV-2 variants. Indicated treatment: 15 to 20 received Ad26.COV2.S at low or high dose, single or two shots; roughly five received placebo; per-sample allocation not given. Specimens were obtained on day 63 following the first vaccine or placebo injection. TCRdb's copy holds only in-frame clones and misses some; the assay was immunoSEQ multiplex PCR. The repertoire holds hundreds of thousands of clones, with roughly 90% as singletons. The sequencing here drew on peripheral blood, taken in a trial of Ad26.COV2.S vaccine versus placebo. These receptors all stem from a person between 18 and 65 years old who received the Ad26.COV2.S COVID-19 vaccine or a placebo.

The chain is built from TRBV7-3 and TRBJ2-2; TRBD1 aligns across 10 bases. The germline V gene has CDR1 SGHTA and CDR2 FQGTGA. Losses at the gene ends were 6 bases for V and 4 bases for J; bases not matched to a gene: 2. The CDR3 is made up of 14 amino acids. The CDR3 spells CASRGQGTTGELFF. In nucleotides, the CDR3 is TGTGCCAGCAGGGGACAGGGGACCACCGGGGAGCTGTTTTTT.

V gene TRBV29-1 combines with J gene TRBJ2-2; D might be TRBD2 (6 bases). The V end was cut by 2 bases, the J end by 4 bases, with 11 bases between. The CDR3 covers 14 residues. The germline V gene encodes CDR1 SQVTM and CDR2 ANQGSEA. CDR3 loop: CSVELASFTGELFF. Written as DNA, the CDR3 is TGCAGCGTTGAACTAGCGTCCTTCACCGGGGAGCTGTTTTTT.

CDR3 region: CASSPRLGGRASTDTQYF. The CDR3 bases are TGTGCCAGCAGCCCCCGACTCGGGGGTAGGGCCAGCACAGATACGCAGTATTTT. The chain employs TRBV7-2 and TRBJ2-3; TRBD2 might be the D (6 bases). This CDR3 has 18 amino acids. Between the trimmed V and J ends, which lost 5 bases and 0 bases, there was a span of 21 bases. In germline, CDR1 is SGHTA, CDR2 FQGNSA.

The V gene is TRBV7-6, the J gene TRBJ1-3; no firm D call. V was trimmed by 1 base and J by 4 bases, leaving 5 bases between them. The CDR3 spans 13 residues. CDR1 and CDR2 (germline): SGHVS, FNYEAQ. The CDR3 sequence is CASSLGEGNTIYF. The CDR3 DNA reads TGTGCCAGCAGCTTAGGAGAAGGAAACACCATATATTTT.

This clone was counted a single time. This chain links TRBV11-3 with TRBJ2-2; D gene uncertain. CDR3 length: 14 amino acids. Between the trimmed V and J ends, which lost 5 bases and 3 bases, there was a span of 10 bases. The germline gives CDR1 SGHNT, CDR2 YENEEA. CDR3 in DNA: TGTGCCAGCAGCAAAGGGCGAGACACCGGGGAGCTGTTTTTT. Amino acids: CASSKGRDTGELFF. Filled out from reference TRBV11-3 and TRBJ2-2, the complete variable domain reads EAGVVQSPRYKIIEKKQPVAFWCNPISGHNTLYWYLQNLGQGPELLIRYENEEAVDDSQLPKDRFSAERLKGVDSTLKIQPAELGDSAVYLCASSKGRDTGELFFGEGSRLTVL.

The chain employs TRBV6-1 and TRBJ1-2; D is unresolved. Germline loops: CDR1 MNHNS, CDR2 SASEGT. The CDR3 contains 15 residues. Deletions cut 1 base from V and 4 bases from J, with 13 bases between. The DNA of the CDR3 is TGTGCCAGCAGTGAAGGGGTATGGGGAGGCTATGGCTACACCTTC. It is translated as CASSEGVWGGYGYTF.

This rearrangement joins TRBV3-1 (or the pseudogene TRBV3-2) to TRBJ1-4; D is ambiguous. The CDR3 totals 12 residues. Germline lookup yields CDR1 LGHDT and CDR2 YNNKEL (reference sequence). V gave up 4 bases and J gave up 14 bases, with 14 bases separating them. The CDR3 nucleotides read TGTGCCAGCAGCCTCAGTGGTGGAGGGCTGTTTTTT. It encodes CASSLSGGGLFF.

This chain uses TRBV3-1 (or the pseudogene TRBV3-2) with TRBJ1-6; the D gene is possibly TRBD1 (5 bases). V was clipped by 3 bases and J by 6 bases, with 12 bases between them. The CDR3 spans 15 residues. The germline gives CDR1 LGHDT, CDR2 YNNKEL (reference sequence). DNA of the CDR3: TGTGCCAGCAGCCAGTCCCGGGACGGTAATTCACCCCTCCACTTT. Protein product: CASSQSRDGNSPLHF.

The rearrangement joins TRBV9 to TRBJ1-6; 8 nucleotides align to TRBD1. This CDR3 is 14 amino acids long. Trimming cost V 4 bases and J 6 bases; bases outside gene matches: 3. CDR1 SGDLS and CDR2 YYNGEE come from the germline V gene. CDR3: CASSTDRGNSPLHF. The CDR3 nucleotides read TGTGCCAGCAGCACCGACAGGGGTAATTCACCCCTCCACTTT.

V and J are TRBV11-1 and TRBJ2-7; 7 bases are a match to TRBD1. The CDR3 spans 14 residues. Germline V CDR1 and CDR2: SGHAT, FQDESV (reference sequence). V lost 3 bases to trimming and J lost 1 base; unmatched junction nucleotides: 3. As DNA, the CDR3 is TGTGCCAGCAGCTTTGACAGGGATTCCTACGAGCAGTACTTC. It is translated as CASSFDRDSYEQYF.

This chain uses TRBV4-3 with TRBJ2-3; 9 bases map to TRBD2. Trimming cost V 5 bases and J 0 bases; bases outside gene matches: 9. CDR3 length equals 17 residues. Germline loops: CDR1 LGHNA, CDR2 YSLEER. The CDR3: CASSFHSGGISTDTQYF. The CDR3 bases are TGCGCCAGCAGCTTTCATAGCGGGGGAATTAGCACAGATACGCAGTATTTT.

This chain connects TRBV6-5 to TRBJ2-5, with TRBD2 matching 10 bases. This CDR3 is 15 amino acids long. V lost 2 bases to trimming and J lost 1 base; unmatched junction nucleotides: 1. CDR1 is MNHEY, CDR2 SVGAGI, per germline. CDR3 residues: CASSYRTSGQETQYF. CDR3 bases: TGTGCCAGCAGTTACCGGACTAGCGGCCAAGAGACCCAGTACTTC.

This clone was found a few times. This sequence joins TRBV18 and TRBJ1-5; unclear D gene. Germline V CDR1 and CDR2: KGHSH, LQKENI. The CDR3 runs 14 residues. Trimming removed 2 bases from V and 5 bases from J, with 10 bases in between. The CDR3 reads CASSPIRNDQPQHF. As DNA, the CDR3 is TGTGCCAGCTCACCAATACGGAATGATCAGCCCCAGCATTTT.

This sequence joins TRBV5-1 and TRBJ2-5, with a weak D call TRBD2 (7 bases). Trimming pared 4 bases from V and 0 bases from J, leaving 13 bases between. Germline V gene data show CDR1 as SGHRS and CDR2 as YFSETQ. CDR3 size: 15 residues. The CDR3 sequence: CASSLGGANQETQYF. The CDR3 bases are TGCGCCAGCAGCCTGGGGGGGGCCAACCAAGAGACCCAGTACTTC. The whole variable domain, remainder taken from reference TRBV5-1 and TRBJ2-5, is KAGVTQTPRYLIKTRGQQVTLSCSPISGHRSVSWYQQTPGQGLQFLFEYFSETQRNKGNFPGRFSGRQFSNSRSEMNVSTLELGDSALYLCASSLGGANQETQYFGPGTRLLVL.

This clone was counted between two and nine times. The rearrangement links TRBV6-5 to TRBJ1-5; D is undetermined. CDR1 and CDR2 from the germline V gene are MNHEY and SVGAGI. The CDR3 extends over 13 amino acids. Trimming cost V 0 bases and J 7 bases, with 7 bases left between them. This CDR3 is CASSYSWAQPQHF. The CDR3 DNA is TGTGCCAGCAGTTACTCGTGGGCACAGCCCCAGCATTTT.

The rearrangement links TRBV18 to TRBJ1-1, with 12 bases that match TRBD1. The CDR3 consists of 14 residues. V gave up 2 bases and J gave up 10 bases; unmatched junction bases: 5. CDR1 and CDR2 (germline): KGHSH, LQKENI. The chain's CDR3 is CASSPRGTGGTAFF. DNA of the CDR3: TGTGCCAGCTCACCAAGGGGGACAGGGGGCACAGCTTTCTTT.

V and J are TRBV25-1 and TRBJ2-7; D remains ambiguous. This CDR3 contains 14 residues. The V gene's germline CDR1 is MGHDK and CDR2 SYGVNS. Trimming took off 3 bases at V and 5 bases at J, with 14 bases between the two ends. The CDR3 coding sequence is TGTGCCAGCAGTGATATAAGTGCGACCCACGAGCAGTACTTC. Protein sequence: CASSDISATHEQYF.

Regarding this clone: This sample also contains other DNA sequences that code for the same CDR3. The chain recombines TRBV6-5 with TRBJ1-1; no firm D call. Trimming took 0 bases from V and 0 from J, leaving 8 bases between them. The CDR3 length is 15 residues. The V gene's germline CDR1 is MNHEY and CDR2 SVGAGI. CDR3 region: CASSYSAGLNTEAFF. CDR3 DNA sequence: TGTGCCAGCAGTTACTCGGCAGGCTTGAACACTGAAGCTTTCTTT.

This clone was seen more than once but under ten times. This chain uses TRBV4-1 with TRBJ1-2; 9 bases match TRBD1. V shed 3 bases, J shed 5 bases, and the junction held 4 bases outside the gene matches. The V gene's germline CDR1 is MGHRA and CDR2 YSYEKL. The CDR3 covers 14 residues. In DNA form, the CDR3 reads TGCGCCAGCAGCCAGACAGGGGGTCGGTATGGCTACACCTTC. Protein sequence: CASSQTGGRYGYTF.

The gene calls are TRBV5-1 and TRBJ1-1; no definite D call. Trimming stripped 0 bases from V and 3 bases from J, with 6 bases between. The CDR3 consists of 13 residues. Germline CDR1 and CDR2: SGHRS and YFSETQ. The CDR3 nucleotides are TGCGCCAGCAGCTTGGGTCAGGACACTGAAGCTTTCTTT. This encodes CASSLGQDTEAFF.

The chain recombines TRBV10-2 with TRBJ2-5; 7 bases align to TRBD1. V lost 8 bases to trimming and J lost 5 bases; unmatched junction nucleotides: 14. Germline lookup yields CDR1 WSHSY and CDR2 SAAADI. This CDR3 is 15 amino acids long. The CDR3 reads CASSSRQGSWETQYF. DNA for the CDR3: TGCGCCAGCTCTTCCCGACAGGGAAGCTGGGAGACCCAGTACTTC.

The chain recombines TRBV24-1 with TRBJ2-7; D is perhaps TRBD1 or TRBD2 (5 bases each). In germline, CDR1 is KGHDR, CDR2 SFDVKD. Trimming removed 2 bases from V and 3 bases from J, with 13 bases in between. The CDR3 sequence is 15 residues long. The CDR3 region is CATSDSFRDGYEQYF. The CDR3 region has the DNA TGTGCCACCAGTGATTCTTTCCGGGACGGCTACGAGCAGTACTTC.

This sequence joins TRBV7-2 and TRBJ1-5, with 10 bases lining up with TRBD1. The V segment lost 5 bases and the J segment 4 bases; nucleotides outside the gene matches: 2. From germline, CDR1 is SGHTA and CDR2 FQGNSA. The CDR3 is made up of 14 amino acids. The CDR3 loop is CASSPDRGNQPQHF. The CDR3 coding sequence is TGTGCCAGCAGCCCGGACAGGGGGAATCAGCCCCAGCATTTT.

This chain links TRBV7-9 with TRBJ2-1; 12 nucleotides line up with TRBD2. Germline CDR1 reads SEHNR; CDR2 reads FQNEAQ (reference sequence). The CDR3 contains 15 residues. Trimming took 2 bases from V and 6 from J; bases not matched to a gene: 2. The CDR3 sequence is CASSLRGLAGNEQFF. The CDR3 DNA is TGTGCCAGCAGCTTAAGGGGACTAGCGGGCAATGAGCAGTTCTTC. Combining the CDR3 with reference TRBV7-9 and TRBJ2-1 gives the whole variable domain DTGVSQNPRHKITKRGQNVTFRCDPISEHNRLYWYRQTLGQGPEFLTYFQNEAQLEKSRLLSDRFSAERPKGSFSTLEIQRTEQGDSAMYLCASSLRGLAGNEQFFGPGTRLTVL.

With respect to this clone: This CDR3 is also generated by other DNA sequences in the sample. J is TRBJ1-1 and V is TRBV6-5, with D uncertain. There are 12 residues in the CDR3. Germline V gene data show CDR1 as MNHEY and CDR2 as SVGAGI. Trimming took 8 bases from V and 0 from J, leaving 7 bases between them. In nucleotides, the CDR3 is TGTGCCAGCCGGGCAGTGAACACTGAAGCTTTCTTT. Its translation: CASRAVNTEAFF.

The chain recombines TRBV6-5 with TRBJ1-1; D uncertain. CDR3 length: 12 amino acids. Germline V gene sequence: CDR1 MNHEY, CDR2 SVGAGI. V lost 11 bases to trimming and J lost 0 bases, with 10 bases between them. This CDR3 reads CAVEDVNTEAFF. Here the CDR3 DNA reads TGTGCCGTAGAGGATGTGAACACTGAAGCTTTCTTT.

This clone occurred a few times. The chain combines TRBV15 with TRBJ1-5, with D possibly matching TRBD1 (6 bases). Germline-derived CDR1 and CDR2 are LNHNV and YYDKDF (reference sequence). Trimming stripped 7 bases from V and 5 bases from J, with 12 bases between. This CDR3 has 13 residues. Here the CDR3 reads CATTLTGYQPQHF. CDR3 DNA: TGTGCCACCACCCTGACAGGTTATCAGCCCCAGCATTTT. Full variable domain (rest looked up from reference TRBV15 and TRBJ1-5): DAMVIQNPRYQVTQFGKPVTLSCSQTLNHNVMYWYQQKSSQAPKLLFHYYDKDFNNEADTPDNFQSRRPNTSFCFLDIRSPGLGDTAMYLCATTLTGYQPQHFGDGTRLSIL.

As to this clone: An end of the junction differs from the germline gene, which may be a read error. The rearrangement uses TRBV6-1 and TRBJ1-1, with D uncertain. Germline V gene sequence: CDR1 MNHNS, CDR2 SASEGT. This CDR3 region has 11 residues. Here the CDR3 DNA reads TGTGCCAGCAGGGAAGCAAATGAAGCTTTCTTT. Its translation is CASREANEAFF.

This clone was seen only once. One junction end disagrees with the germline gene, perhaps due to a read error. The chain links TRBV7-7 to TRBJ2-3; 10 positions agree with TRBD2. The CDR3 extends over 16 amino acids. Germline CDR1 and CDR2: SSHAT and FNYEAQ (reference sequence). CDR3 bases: TGTGCTAGCAGCTCCGGGCTAGCGGGAGGCACAGATACGCAGTATTTT. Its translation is CASSSGLAGGTDTQYF.

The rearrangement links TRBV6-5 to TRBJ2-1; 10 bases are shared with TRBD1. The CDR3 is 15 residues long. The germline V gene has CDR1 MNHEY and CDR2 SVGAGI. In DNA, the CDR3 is TGTGCTGTTAGATGGACAGGGGGGATGCGGAATGAGCAGTTCTTC. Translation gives CAVRWTGGMRNEQFF.